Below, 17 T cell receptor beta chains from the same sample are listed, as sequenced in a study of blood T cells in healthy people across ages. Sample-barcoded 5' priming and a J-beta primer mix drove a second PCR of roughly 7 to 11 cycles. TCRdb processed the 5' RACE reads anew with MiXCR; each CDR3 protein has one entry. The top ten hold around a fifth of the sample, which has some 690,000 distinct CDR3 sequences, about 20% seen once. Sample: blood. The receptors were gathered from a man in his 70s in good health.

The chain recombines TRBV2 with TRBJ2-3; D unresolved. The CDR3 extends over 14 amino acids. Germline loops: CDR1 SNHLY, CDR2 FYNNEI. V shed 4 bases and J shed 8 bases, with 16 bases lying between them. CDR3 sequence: CASSALTDLGTQYF. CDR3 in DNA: TGTGCCAGCAGTGCCTTGACGGATCTGGGTACGCAGTATTTT.

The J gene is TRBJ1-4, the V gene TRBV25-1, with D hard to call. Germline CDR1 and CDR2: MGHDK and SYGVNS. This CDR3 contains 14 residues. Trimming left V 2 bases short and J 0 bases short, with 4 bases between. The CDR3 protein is CASSEGATNEKLFF. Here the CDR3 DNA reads TGTGCCAGCAGTGAAGGGGCAACTAATGAAAAACTGTTTTTT.

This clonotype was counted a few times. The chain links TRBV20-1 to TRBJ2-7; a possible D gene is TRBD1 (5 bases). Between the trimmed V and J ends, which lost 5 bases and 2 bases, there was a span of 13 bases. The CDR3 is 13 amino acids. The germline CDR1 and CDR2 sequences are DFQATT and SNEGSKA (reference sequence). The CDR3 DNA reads TGCAGTGCTTCCGGCAGGGAAACCTACGAGCAGTACTTC. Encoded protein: CSASGRETYEQYF.

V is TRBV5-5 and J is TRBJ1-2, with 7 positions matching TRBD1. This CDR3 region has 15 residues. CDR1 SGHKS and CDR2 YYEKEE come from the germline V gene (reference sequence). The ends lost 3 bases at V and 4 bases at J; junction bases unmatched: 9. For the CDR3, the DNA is TGTGCCAGCAGCTCCGACAGGGAAGGTATCTATGGCTACACCTTC. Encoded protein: CASSSDREGIYGYTF.

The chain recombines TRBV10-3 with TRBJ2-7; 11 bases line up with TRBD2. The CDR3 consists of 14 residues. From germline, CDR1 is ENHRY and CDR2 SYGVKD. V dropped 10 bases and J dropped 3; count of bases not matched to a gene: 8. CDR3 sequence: CATSLAGGYYEQYF. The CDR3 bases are TGTGCCACCAGCCTAGCGGGGGGTTACTACGAGCAGTACTTC.

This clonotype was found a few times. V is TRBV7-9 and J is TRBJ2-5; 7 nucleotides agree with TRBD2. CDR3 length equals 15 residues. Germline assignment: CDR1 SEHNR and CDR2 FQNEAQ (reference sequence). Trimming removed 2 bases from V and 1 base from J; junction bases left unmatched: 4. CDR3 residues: CASSLSGGTQETQYF. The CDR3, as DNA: TGTGCCAGCAGCTTATCGGGGGGAACCCAAGAGACCCAGTACTTC.

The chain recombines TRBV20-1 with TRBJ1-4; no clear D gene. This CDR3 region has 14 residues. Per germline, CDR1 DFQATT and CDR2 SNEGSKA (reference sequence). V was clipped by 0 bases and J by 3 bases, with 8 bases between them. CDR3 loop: CSARDVAANEKLFF. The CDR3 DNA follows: TGCAGTGCTAGAGATGTGGCAGCTAATGAAAAACTGTTTTTT.

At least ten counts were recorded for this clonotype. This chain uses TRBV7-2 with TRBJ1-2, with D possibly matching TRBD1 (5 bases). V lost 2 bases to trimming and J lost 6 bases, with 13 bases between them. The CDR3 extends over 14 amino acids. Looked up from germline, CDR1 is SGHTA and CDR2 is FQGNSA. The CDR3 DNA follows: TGTGCCAGCAGCTTACCAGGGAATTTTCATGGCTACACCTTC. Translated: CASSLPGNFHGYTF.

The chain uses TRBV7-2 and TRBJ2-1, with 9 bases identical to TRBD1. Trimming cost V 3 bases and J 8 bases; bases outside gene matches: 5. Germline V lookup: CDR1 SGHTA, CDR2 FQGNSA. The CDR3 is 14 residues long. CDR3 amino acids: CASSFGTGSDEQFF. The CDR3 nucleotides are TGTGCCAGCAGCTTCGGGACAGGGTCCGATGAGCAGTTCTTC.

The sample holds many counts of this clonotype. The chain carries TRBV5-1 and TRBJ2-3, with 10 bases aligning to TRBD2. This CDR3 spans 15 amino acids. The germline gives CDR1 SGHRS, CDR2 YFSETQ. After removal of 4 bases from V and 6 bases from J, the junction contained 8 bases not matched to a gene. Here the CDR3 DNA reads TGCGCCAGCAGCCCCTCTAGCGGGGGCCCGGATACGCAGTATTTT. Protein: CASSPSSGGPDTQYF.

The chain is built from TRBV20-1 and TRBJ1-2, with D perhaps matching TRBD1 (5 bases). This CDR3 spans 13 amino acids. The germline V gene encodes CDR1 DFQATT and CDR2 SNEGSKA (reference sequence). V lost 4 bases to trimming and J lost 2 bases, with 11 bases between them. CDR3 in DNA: TGCAGTGCTATTGCAGGGAGCAACTATGGCTACACCTTC. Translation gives CSAIAGSNYGYTF.

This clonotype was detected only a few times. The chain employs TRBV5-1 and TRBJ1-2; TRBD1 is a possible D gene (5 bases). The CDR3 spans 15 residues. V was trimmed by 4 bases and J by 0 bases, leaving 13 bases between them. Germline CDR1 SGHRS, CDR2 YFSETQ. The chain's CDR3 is CASSLTGPPNYGYTF. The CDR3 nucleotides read TGCGCCAGCAGCCTCACAGGACCCCCTAACTATGGCTACACCTTC.

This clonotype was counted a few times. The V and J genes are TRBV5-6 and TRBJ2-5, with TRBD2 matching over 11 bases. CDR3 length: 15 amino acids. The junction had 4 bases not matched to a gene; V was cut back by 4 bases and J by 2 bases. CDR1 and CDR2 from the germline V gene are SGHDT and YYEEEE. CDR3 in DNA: TGTGCCAGCAGCCGGGGACTAGCGGCACAAGAGACCCAGTACTTC. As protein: CASSRGLAAQETQYF.

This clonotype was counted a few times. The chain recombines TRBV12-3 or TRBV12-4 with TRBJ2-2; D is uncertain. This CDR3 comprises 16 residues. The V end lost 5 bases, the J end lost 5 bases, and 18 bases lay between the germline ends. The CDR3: CASSQQPSASTGELFF. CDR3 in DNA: TGTGCCAGCAGTCAACAGCCCTCAGCGTCAACCGGGGAGCTGTTTTTT.

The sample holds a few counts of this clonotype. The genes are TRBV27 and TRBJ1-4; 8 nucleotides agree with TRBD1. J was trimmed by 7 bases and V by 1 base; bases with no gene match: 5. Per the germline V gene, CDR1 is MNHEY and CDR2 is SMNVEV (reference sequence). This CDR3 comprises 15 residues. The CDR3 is CASSLFGTGGEKLFF. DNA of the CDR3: TGTGCCAGCAGTTTATTTGGGACAGGCGGTGAAAAACTGTTTTTT.

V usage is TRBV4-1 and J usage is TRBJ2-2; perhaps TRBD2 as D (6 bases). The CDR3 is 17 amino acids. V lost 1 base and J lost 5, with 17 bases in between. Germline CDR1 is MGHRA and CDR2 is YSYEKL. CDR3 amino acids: CASSQVHNGRETGELFF. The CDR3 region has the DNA TGCGCCAGCAGCCAAGTCCATAACGGGAGAGAAACCGGGGAGCTGTTTTTT.

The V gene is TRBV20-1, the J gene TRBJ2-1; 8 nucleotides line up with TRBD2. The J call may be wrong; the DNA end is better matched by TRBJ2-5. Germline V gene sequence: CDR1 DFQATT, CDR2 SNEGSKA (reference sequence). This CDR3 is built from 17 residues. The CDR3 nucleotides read TGCAGTGCTAGAGAGAACACAGCGGGGGTTTGGAAGGAGACCCAGTACTTC. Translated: CSARENTAGVWKETQYF.